One T cell receptor beta chain is described in this entry. The target antigen is unknown. Using a J-beta primer mix together with a sample-barcoded 5' primer, a second PCR was run for roughly 7 to 11 cycles. One entry per CDR3 protein, called by TCRdb with MiXCR from the 5' RACE reads. The sample records 800,000 to 950,000 distinct CDR3 sequences, approximately 49% being singletons. Germline values: CDR1 DFQATT, CDR2 SNEGSKA (reference sequence). CDR3 length equals 13 residues. Trimming removed 7 bases from V and 4 bases from J; junction bases left unmatched: 7. Per sample, no less than 6 micrograms of total RNA were extracted. These data are taken from a study of blood T cells in healthy people across ages. General observations from the study: Correlation between TCR beta diversity and naive T cell percentage was strong. PBMC samples, being unsorted, prevented any conclusive comparison of naive and antigen-experienced cells. The study found more naive CD4+ cells and higher diversity in long-lived than aged donors.

The sequenced material came from blood. The receptor was isolated from a man aged 30-40 years in good health. This sequence joins TRBV20-1 and TRBJ1-2, with 9 bases that match TRBD1. The CDR3, as DNA: TGCAGTGTCGGACAGGGGTATTCCTATGGCTACACCTTC. This sequence encodes CSVGQGYSYGYTF.